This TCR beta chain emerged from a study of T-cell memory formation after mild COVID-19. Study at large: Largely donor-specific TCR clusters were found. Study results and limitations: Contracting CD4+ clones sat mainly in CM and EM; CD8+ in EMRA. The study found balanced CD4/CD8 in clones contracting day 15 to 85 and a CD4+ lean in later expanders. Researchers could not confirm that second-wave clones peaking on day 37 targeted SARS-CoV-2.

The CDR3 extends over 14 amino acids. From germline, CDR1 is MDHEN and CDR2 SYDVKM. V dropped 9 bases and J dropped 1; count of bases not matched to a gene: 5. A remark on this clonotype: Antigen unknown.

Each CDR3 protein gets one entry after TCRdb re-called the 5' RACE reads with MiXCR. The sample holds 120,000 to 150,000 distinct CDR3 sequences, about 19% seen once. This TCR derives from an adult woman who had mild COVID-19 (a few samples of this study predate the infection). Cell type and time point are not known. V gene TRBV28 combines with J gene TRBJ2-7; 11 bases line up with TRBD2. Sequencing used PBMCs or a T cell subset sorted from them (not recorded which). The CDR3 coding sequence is TGTGCCAGTCCGGGGACTAGCGGATCCTACGAGCAGTACTTC. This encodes CASPGTSGSYEQYF.